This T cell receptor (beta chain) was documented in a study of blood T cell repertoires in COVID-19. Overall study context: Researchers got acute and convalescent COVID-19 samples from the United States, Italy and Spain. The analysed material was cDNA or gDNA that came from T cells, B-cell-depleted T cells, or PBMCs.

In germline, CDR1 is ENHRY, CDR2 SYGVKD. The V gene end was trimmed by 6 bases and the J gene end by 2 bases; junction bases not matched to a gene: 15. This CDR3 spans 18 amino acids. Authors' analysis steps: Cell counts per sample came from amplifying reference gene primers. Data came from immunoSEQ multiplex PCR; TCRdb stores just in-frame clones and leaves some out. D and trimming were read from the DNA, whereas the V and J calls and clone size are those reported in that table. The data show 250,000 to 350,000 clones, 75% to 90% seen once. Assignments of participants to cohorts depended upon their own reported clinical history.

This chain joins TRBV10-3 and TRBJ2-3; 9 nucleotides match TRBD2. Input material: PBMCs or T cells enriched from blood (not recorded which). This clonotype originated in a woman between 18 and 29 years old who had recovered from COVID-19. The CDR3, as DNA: TGTGCCATCAGAGAGACGGTTGGGACTAGCCGGGACACAGATACGCAGTATTTT. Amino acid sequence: CAIRETVGTSRDTDTQYF.